These 30 T cell receptor beta chains were all obtained from the same sample, sequenced in a study of shared clonotypes between healthy human individuals (dated by TCRdb to about 2020). Libraries came from the immunoSEQ multiplex PCR assay. Drawn from immuneACCESS, this table holds only the in-frame rearrangements with V and J called that TCRdb kept. Clones are partly lost; checked studies trace under half to an unresolved V gene and leave the rest unexplained. Within this sample are millions of clones, with approximately 95% of them counted one time only. In total, the top ten clones hold 0.1% to 0.15% of the sample. Input material: naive CD4+ T cells sorted from blood. In the paper's terms, the cell subset or site label means: CD45RA+ positively selected. Every receptor here comes from a young man in good health.

This chain links TRBV12-5 with TRBJ2-2, with TRBD2 matching over 7 bases. Germline V gene lookup returns CDR1 LGHNT and CDR2 FRNRAP. The J segment lost 2 bases and the V segment lost 1 base, leaving 10 bases of the junction unmatched. The length of the CDR3 is 18 residues. The CDR3 protein is CASGLGRQPAGNTGELFF. CDR3 coding DNA: TGTGCTAGTGGTTTGGGACGCCAACCAGCGGGAAACACCGGGGAGCTGTTTTTT.

The rearrangement joins TRBV4-1 to TRBJ1-4; no definite D call. Trimming took 5 bases from V and 7 from J, leaving 17 bases between them. The CDR3 covers 15 residues. Germline assignment: CDR1 MGHRA and CDR2 YSYEKL. The CDR3 coding sequence is TGCGCCAGCAGCTATACCACAGACCTCCGTGAAAAACTGTTTTTT. Translating gives CASSYTTDLREKLFF.

The V and J genes are TRBV4-1 and TRBJ1-6; a possible D gene is TRBD1 (6 bases). CDR3 length: 15 residues. V lost 0 bases to trimming and J lost 8 bases, with 11 bases between them. In germline, CDR1 is MGHRA, CDR2 YSYEKL. CDR3 nucleotide sequence: TGCGCCAGCAGCCAAGAGGGCAGGGGTTATTCACCCCTCCACTTT. It translates to CASSQEGRGYSPLHF.

J is TRBJ2-7 and V is TRBV10-3; possible D gene TRBD1, 6 bases. Deletions cut 10 bases from V and 0 bases from J, with 16 bases between. The CDR3 sequence is 14 residues long. CDR1 is ENHRY, CDR2 SYGVKD, per germline. DNA of the CDR3: TGTGCCACCGGAATACGGGACAACTCCTACGAGCAGTACTTC. Translating it yields CATGIRDNSYEQYF.

Remarks on this clone: The germline gene is not matched at one end of the junction; a read error may be the cause. The same CDR3 is also encoded by other DNA sequences in this sample. The V call is TRBV7-7, the J call TRBJ2-1; maybe TRBD1 (7 bases). The CDR3 sequence is 13 residues long. Per the germline V gene, CDR1 is SSHAT and CDR2 is FNYEAQ (reference sequence). CDR3: CASSLAGGNEQFF. In DNA, the CDR3 is TGTGCTAGCAGCTTAGCAGGGGGGAATGAGCAGTTCTTC.

The chain joins TRBV18 to TRBJ1-4, with unresolved D. V was cut by 6 bases and J by 6 bases, with 17 bases left in between. The germline V gene encodes CDR1 KGHSH and CDR2 LQKENI. This CDR3 comprises 15 residues. The CDR3 nucleotides read TGTGCCAGCTCGCAGAGGGCGGCGCCGGATGAAAAACTGTTTTTT. It translates to CASSQRAAPDEKLFF.

This clone has only one observation. V and J are TRBV29-1 and TRBJ1-1; D is unresolved. The CDR3 is 10 residues long. The V end was cut by 7 bases, the J end by 7 bases, with 10 bases between. Germline V gene sequence: CDR1 SQVTM, CDR2 ANQGSEA. The chain's CDR3 is CSAWLFEAFF. Written as DNA, the CDR3 is TGCAGCGCCTGGTTATTTGAAGCTTTCTTT.

The chain employs TRBV5-1 and TRBJ2-5; the D is unclear. Germline CDR1 SGHRS, CDR2 YFSETQ. The CDR3 has 14 amino acids. V dropped 5 bases and J dropped 1 base, with 12 bases sitting between them. The CDR3 reads CASSPGPPQETQYF. The CDR3 DNA sequence: TGCGCCAGCAGTCCCGGACCTCCCCAAGAGACCCAGTACTTC.

The V and J genes are TRBV5-1 and TRBJ2-7; 9 nucleotides agree with TRBD1. Germline CDR1 and CDR2: SGHRS and YFSETQ. Losses at the gene ends were 4 bases for V and 6 bases for J; bases not matched to a gene: 11. The CDR3 sequence is 15 residues long. CDR3 loop: CASSLGTGRTGEQYF. The CDR3 DNA is TGCGCCAGCAGCCTAGGGACAGGGAGAACGGGCGAGCAGTACTTC. Filled out from reference TRBV5-1 and TRBJ2-7, the complete variable domain reads KAGVTQTPRYLIKTRGQQVTLSCSPISGHRSVSWYQQTPGQGLQFLFEYFSETQRNKGNFPGRFSGRQFSNSRSEMNVSTLELGDSALYLCASSLGTGRTGEQYFGPGTRLTVT.

The chain carries TRBV27 and TRBJ1-6, with TRBD1 as a possible D gene (6 bases). The CDR3 covers 18 residues. Germline V gene sequence: CDR1 MNHEY, CDR2 SMNVEV (reference sequence). Trimming removed 2 bases at V and 0 bases at J, with 14 bases between. In DNA form, the CDR3 reads TGTGCCAGCAGTTTAGGGCAGGGGATAAGCTCCTATAATTCACCCCTCCACTTT. Translating gives CASSLGQGISSYNSPLHF.

This chain connects TRBV4-3 to TRBJ1-6; TRBD1 aligns across 11 bases. This CDR3 region has 15 residues. Per the germline V gene, CDR1 is LGHNA and CDR2 is YSLEER. After removal of 4 bases from V and 9 bases from J, the junction contained 5 bases not matched to a gene. The CDR3 DNA reads as TGCGCCAGCAGCCCCTGGGGGACAGGGGGTTCACCCCTCCACTTT. Translation gives CASSPWGTGGSPLHF.

This chain links TRBV7-3 with TRBJ1-1; D unresolved. The CDR3 is 13 residues long. Germline values: CDR1 SGHTA, CDR2 FQGTGA. V shed 6 bases and J shed 0 bases, with 8 bases lying between them. In nucleotides, the CDR3 is TGTGCCAGCAGGGCGGATCTGAACACTGAAGCTTTCTTT. Translated, it gives CASRADLNTEAFF.

The rearrangement links TRBV15 to TRBJ2-7, with TRBD1 matching over 10 bases. The CDR3 runs to 16 residues. J gave up 2 bases and V 1 base, and 5 bases lay outside the gene matches. Per germline, CDR1 LNHNV and CDR2 YYDKDF (reference sequence). Written as DNA, the CDR3 is TGTGCCACCAGCAGAGTGGGGACAGGGGTGACCTACGAGCAGTACTTC. It is translated as CATSRVGTGVTYEQYF.

This chain joins TRBV7-9 and TRBJ1-1; D unclear. The CDR3 is 12 residues long. Germline values: CDR1 SEHNR, CDR2 FQNEAQ (reference sequence). The V end lost 4 bases, the J end lost 4 bases, and 7 bases lay between the germline ends. Here the CDR3 reads CASSSYTTEAFF. The CDR3 nucleotides read TGTGCCAGCAGCTCCTATACCACTGAAGCTTTCTTT.

The chain links TRBV19 to TRBJ1-5; 7 positions agree with TRBD1. The CDR3 runs to 15 residues. Germline V lookup: CDR1 LNHDA, CDR2 SQIVND (reference sequence). J was trimmed by 5 bases and V by 4 bases; bases with no gene match: 8. CDR3 amino acids: CASSSMTGTYQPQHF. CDR3 DNA sequence: TGTGCCAGTAGTAGCATGACAGGGACATATCAGCCCCAGCATTTT. Filled out from reference TRBV19 and TRBJ1-5, the complete variable domain reads DGGITQSPKYLFRKEGQNVTLSCEQNLNHDAMYWYRQDPGQGLRLIYYSQIVNDFQKGDIAEGYSVSREKKESFPLTVTSAQKNPTAFYLCASSSMTGTYQPQHFGDGTRLSIL.

Remarks on this clone: One base away lies a much larger clone, so this may be a sequencing read error. The sample holds other DNA sequences that translate to the same CDR3. This sequence joins TRBV7-9 and TRBJ1-2; maybe TRBD1 (5 bases). Germline CDR1 and CDR2: SEHNR and FQNEAQ (reference sequence). There are 12 residues in the CDR3. Trimming stripped 3 bases from V and 4 bases from J, with 6 bases between. In nucleotides, the CDR3 is TGTGCCAGCAGCTTTGGGACCTATGGCTACACCTTC. It encodes CASSFGTYGYTF.

Turning to this clone: Other DNA variants within this sample encode the same CDR3. The V call is TRBV9, the J call TRBJ2-7; 8 nucleotides agree with TRBD1. Germline V gives CDR1 SGDLS, CDR2 YYNGEE. The CDR3 is 15 residues long. V lost 0 bases and J lost 5; bases outside the gene matches: 7. Here the CDR3 reads CASSVGGQGRNEQYF. Written as DNA, the CDR3 is TGTGCCAGCAGCGTAGGAGGACAGGGTCGGAACGAGCAGTACTTC.

This CDR3 is CAWKQELNTEAFF. DNA for the CDR3: TGTGCCTGGAAACAGGAGTTGAACACTGAAGCTTTCTTT. The rearrangement links TRBV30 to TRBJ1-1, with D maybe TRBD1 (5 bases). The germline V gene encodes CDR1 GTSNPN and CDR2 SVGIG (reference sequence). CDR3 length: 13 residues. V was cut by 4 bases and J by 0 bases, with 9 bases left in between.

The genes are TRBV7-2 and TRBJ1-6, with D hard to call. Per germline, CDR1 SGHTA and CDR2 FQGNSA. V lost 2 bases and J lost 4, with 6 bases in between. This CDR3 region has 14 residues. The CDR3 is CASSLLQYNSPLHF. In DNA, the CDR3 is TGTGCCAGCAGCTTACTACAGTATAATTCACCCCTCCACTTT.

The chain links TRBV6-1 to TRBJ2-7; TRBD2 might be the D (5 bases). The CDR3 totals 14 residues. The germline CDR1 and CDR2 sequences are MNHNS and SASEGT. Trimming removed 6 bases from V and 6 bases from J, with 18 bases in between. Here the CDR3 reads CASRALAHLGEQYF. In nucleotides, the CDR3 is TGTGCCAGCAGGGCCCTAGCACATCTCGGCGAGCAGTACTTC.

V usage is TRBV15 and J usage is TRBJ2-7; the D gene is possibly TRBD1 (6 bases). The length of the CDR3 is 15 residues. The germline V gene encodes CDR1 LNHNV and CDR2 YYDKDF (reference sequence). Trimming took off 0 bases at V and 4 bases at J, with 13 bases between the two ends. The CDR3 DNA is TGTGCCACCAGCAGAGATCAGGGACAATTTTACGAGCAGTACTTC. It translates to CATSRDQGQFYEQYF.

The chain recombines TRBV5-4 with TRBJ1-1; D is perhaps TRBD1 (6 bases). Germline assignment: CDR1 SGHNT and CDR2 YYREEE (reference sequence). Trimming took off 1 base at V and 4 bases at J, with 14 bases between the two ends. The CDR3 length is 15 residues. The CDR3 is CASSLKSGGPTEAFF. The CDR3 DNA is TGTGCCAGCAGCTTGAAATCGGGGGGCCCCACTGAAGCTTTCTTT.

CDR3 nucleotides: TGTGCCAGCAGCTTGCCGTCCGGGGGGGGCACAGATACGCAGTATTTT. It specifies CASSLPSGGGTDTQYF. The gene calls are TRBV7-2 and TRBJ2-3; 8 bases line up with TRBD2. Trimming removed 3 bases from V and 1 base from J; junction bases left unmatched: 6. The CDR3 totals 16 residues. Germline-derived CDR1 and CDR2 are SGHTA and FQGNSA.

This clone was seen only once. The gene calls are TRBV2 and TRBJ1-2, with D tentatively TRBD1 (6 bases). V shed 0 bases and J shed 4 bases, with 21 bases lying between them. The CDR3 loop spans 18 amino acids. Germline values: CDR1 SNHLY, CDR2 FYNNEI. CDR3 DNA sequence: TGTGCCAGCAGTGAAGCGTTTAGAAAACAGGGATGGGGCTATGGCTACACCTTC. Protein sequence: CASSEAFRKQGWGYGYTF.

This chain links TRBV18 with TRBJ2-2, with a tentative D call TRBD1 (6 bases). V lost 6 bases and J 3 bases, leaving 14 bases between the germline ends. The CDR3 loop spans 15 amino acids. Germline V CDR1 and CDR2: KGHSH, LQKENI. The CDR3 loop reads CASSPGAQDTGELFF. DNA of the CDR3: TGTGCCAGCTCCCCAGGGGCACAAGACACCGGGGAGCTGTTTTTT.

This sequence joins TRBV5-1 and TRBJ2-5, with D uncertain. Germline V gene lookup returns CDR1 SGHRS and CDR2 YFSETQ. V lost 4 bases and J 4 bases, leaving 20 bases between the germline ends. The CDR3 totals 16 residues. The CDR3 loop is CASSPNGGLPLETQYF. The CDR3 DNA reads as TGCGCCAGCAGCCCTAACGGCGGCCTCCCCTTAGAGACCCAGTACTTC.

The V call is TRBV18, the J call TRBJ2-3; TRBD2 matches 8 bases. The CDR3 has 16 amino acids. The J segment lost 3 bases and the V segment lost 6 bases, leaving 11 bases of the junction unmatched. The germline CDR1 and CDR2 sequences are KGHSH and LQKENI. The CDR3 DNA is TGTGCCAGCTCTCCTCAGAGCGGGGGAACTACAGATACGCAGTATTTT. Its protein product is CASSPQSGGTTDTQYF.

A word on this clone: This same CDR3 is encoded by further DNA sequences in the sample. The J gene is TRBJ2-1, the V gene TRBV30, with D unclear. In germline, CDR1 is GTSNPN, CDR2 SVGIG (reference sequence). This CDR3 has 11 residues. Trimming took off 0 bases at V and 4 bases at J, with 1 base between the two ends. The CDR3 DNA follows: TGTGCCTGGAGTGTTTACAATGAGCAGTTCTTC. Its translation is CAWSVYNEQFF.

The chain combines TRBV5-4 with TRBJ2-1; 10 bases agree with TRBD2. The V and J ends lost 3 bases and 4 bases, in that order; junction bases with no gene match: 4. The germline V gene encodes CDR1 SGHNT and CDR2 YYREEE (reference sequence). The CDR3 runs 15 residues. The CDR3 reads CASSSTSGTYNEQFF. As DNA, the CDR3 is TGTGCCAGCAGCTCAACTAGCGGGACTTACAATGAGCAGTTCTTC.

The chain carries TRBV4-3 and TRBJ1-2, with D unresolved. CDR3 size: 16 residues. CDR1 and CDR2 from the germline V gene are LGHNA and YSLEER. With 0 bases removed from V and 4 bases from J, the gap between germline ends came to 15 bases. CDR3 nucleotide sequence: TGCGCCAGCAGCCAAGATGATAAACCCGGAGGCTATGGCTACACCTTC. It translates to CASSQDDKPGGYGYTF.